The 27 T cell receptor beta chains reported below all come from one sample, sequenced in a study of CD8 T cells in Susac syndrome. Roughly 0.45 to 1 ug RNA was reverse transcribed with random hexamers. TCRdb fed the immunoSEQ multiplex PCR reads into MiXCR, producing one record per CDR3 protein. The table lists over 200,000 distinct CDR3 sequences, 95% of them singletons, with approximately 0.075% in the top ten. The sample comprised CD4+ T cells from PBMCs. The receptor set was obtained from a human donor with multiple sclerosis.

V gene TRBV12-3 or TRBV12-4 combines with J gene TRBJ1-1; 9 nucleotides align to TRBD1. The CDR3 contains 16 residues. V was pared by 5 bases and J by 0 bases, with 7 bases of the junction left unmatched. The CDR3 here is CASSDPGTGLNTEAFF. The CDR3 nucleotides are TGTGCCAGCAGTGACCCCGGGACAGGGCTGAACACTGAAGCTTTCTTT.

The DNA for the CDR3 is TGTGCCAGCAGCCAAGATCTAACCGGGGCCTACGAGCAGTACTTC. Amino acids: CASSQDLTGAYEQYF. The chain employs TRBV3-1 and TRBJ2-7; TRBD2 might be the D (5 bases). Trimming removed 0 bases from V and 2 bases from J, with 11 bases in between. The germline CDR1 and CDR2 sequences are LGHDT and YNNKEL (reference sequence). The CDR3 loop spans 15 amino acids.

V gene TRBV14 combines with J gene TRBJ1-6; D perhaps matches TRBD1 (5 bases). Germline values: CDR1 SGHDN, CDR2 FVKESK. V shed 4 bases and J shed 0 bases, with 16 bases lying between them. CDR3 length equals 18 residues. The CDR3 spells CASSPRTYRDSYNSPLHF. The CDR3 DNA sequence: TGTGCCAGCAGCCCCAGGACATACCGCGACTCCTATAATTCACCCCTCCACTTT.

J is TRBJ2-5 and V is TRBV28; 12 bases agree with TRBD2. The CDR3 runs to 15 residues. Germline trimming cut 6 bases from V and 5 bases from J; bases unmatched to any gene: 7. Germline V CDR1 and CDR2: MDHEN, SYDVKM. Here the CDR3 reads CASRLLAGGRETQYF. CDR3 in DNA: TGTGCCAGCAGGCTACTAGCGGGGGGCCGGGAGACCCAGTACTTC.

The rearrangement joins TRBV20-1 to TRBJ1-5, with D maybe TRBD1 (6 bases). The V gene's germline CDR1 is DFQATT and CDR2 SNEGSKA (reference sequence). The CDR3 is 13 residues long. V dropped 2 bases and J dropped 4 bases, with 9 bases sitting between them. CDR3 in amino acids: CSARLGQNQPQHF. The CDR3 DNA is TGCAGTGCTAGATTAGGACAGAATCAGCCCCAGCATTTT.

This rearrangement joins TRBV12-3 or TRBV12-4 to TRBJ2-7, with D possibly TRBD1 on 5 matching bases. This CDR3 contains 13 residues. The V end lost 1 base, the J end lost 7 bases, and 11 bases lay between the germline ends. The chain's CDR3 is CASSLGAGLEQYV. The CDR3 DNA reads as TGTGCCAGCAGTTTAGGGGCAGGGTTGGAGCAGTACGTC.

This clonotype was detected a few times. The chain is built from TRBV30 and TRBJ2-7; 7 nucleotides line up with TRBD1. The germline V gene encodes CDR1 GTSNPN and CDR2 SVGIG (reference sequence). The CDR3 extends over 14 amino acids. V trimming: 4 bases; J trimming: 1 base; junction bases outside the gene matches: 7. CDR3 loop: CAWMGAGGSYEQYF. CDR3 nucleotides: TGTGCCTGGATGGGGGCAGGGGGATCCTACGAGCAGTACTTC.

This clonotype was counted once. This sequence joins TRBV29-1 and TRBJ1-2; 9 bases agree with TRBD1. With 6 bases clipped from V and 8 bases from J, the junction kept 10 bases outside the gene matches. The V gene's germline CDR1 is SQVTM and CDR2 ANQGSEA. The CDR3 has 13 residues. DNA for the CDR3: TGCAGCGTCGGTCCCGGGACAGGGAACGGCTACACCTTC. It specifies CSVGPGTGNGYTF.

CDR3 loop: CASSANRDMRSNTQYF. DNA of the CDR3: TGTGCCAGCAGCGCTAACCGGGACATGCGGAGTAATACGCAGTATTTT. This chain links TRBV5-4 with TRBJ2-3, with D perhaps TRBD1 (6 bases). V was cut by 4 bases and J by 7 bases, with 22 bases left in between. Germline V gives CDR1 SGHNT, CDR2 YYREEE (reference sequence). The CDR3 consists of 16 residues.

V and J are TRBV29-1 and TRBJ1-1; 7 bases are a match to TRBD1. V lost 3 bases and J lost 10; bases outside the gene matches: 11. The CDR3 runs 13 residues. CDR1 SQVTM and CDR2 ANQGSEA come from the germline V gene. CDR3 region: CSVDRQGGVGAFF. CDR3 DNA sequence: TGCAGCGTTGACCGACAGGGAGGGGTAGGAGCTTTCTTT.

The rearrangement links TRBV3-1 to TRBJ2-1; D remains unclear. With 6 bases removed from V and 8 bases from J, the gap between germline ends came to 20 bases. CDR1 is LGHDT and CDR2 is YNNKEL in the germline V gene (reference sequence). The CDR3 length is 15 residues. CDR3 coding DNA: TGTGCCAGCAGGCTTGCAGGCCAGGATAGCCATGAGCAGTTCTTC. Translated: CASRLAGQDSHEQFF.

Only one count was recorded for this clonotype. The chain employs TRBV3-1 and TRBJ2-1; tentative D call: TRBD2 (5 bases). The CDR3 covers 16 residues. CDR1 is LGHDT and CDR2 is YNNKEL in the germline V gene (reference sequence). V was pared by 2 bases and J by 0 bases, with 11 bases between. CDR3: CASSQRLGSSYNEQFF. The CDR3 nucleotides are TGTGCCAGCAGCCAAAGATTGGGGAGCTCCTACAATGAGCAGTTCTTC.

The chain couples TRBV29-1 to TRBJ2-1; TRBD1 matches at 8 bases. V dropped 7 bases and J dropped 9; count of bases not matched to a gene: 5. Germline CDR1 is SQVTM and CDR2 is ANQGSEA. The CDR3 is 11 residues long. The CDR3 coding sequence is TGCAGCGGGGACAGGTCAAGTGAGCAGTTCTTC. This sequence encodes CSGDRSSEQFF.

The chain links TRBV7-9 to TRBJ2-3, with D unclear. The germline V gene has CDR1 SEHNR and CDR2 FQNEAQ (reference sequence). The CDR3 has 14 residues. V shed 5 bases and J shed 6 bases, with 15 bases lying between them. The CDR3, as DNA: TGTGCCAGCAGCCTCGCCTCGGCCGGGGATACGCAGTATTTT. It codes for CASSLASAGDTQYF.

The chain uses TRBV20-1 and TRBJ2-3; perhaps TRBD2 as D (5 bases). The CDR3 covers 14 residues. The V end lost 5 bases, the J end lost 0 bases, and 12 bases lay between the germline ends. The germline CDR1 and CDR2 sequences are DFQATT and SNEGSKA (reference sequence). In nucleotides, the CDR3 is TGCAGTGCTGCTACTAGGTGGAGCACAGATACGCAGTATTTT. Its translation: CSAATRWSTDTQYF.

The J gene is TRBJ2-7, the V gene TRBV5-1, with no clear D. The CDR3 consists of 15 residues. Germline V lookup: CDR1 SGHRS, CDR2 YFSETQ. Trimming shortened V by 0 bases and J by 0 bases, and 10 bases separated the two germline ends. CDR3 loop: CASSLGTHGSYEQYF. In DNA form, the CDR3 reads TGCGCCAGCAGCTTGGGGACCCACGGCTCCTACGAGCAGTACTTC.

About this clonotype: Its ends do not fully match the called genes, so a read error is possible. The chain couples TRBV20-1 to TRBJ2-3; 9 bases are a match to TRBD2. The length of the CDR3 is 14 residues. The germline CDR1 and CDR2 sequences are DFQATT and SNEGSKA (reference sequence). The CDR3: CSATAGTSTDTQYF. CDR3 coding DNA: TGCAGTGCTACAGCCGGGACTAGCACGGATACGCAGTATTTT.

The V call is TRBV2, the J call TRBJ2-1; no clear D gene. CDR3 length: 14 residues. CDR1 and CDR2 (germline): SNHLY, FYNNEI. Trimming removed 4 bases at V and 4 bases at J, with 11 bases between. The CDR3 sequence is CASSAAVRYNEQFF. CDR3 sequence (DNA): TGTGCCAGCAGTGCGGCGGTCCGGTACAATGAGCAGTTCTTC.

The rearrangement uses TRBV3-1 and TRBJ1-2, with a weak D call TRBD1 (5 bases). The CDR3 sequence is 15 residues long. Between the trimmed V and J ends, which lost 4 bases and 4 bases, there was a span of 16 bases. Germline CDR1 reads LGHDT; CDR2 reads YNNKEL (reference sequence). CDR3 sequence (DNA): TGTGCCAGCAGCCCCGGGCAGGGAAGAGGCTATGGCTACACCTTC. It encodes CASSPGQGRGYGYTF. The whole variable domain, remainder taken from reference TRBV3-1 and TRBJ1-2, is DTAVSQTPKYLVTQMGNDKSIKCEQNLGHDTMYWYKQDSKKFLKIMFSYNNKELIINETVPNRFSPKSPDKAHLNLHINSLELGDSAVYFCASSPGQGRGYGYTFGSGTRLTVV.

The gene calls are TRBV3-1 and TRBJ1-5; D not certain. Germline CDR1 LGHDT, CDR2 YNNKEL (reference sequence). The ends were cut back, 5 bases at V and 7 bases at J, with 12 bases in the middle. The CDR3 consists of 13 residues. The CDR3 DNA is TGTGCCAGCAGCTCCCAGGAGTCGCAGCCCCAGCATTTT. It yields the protein CASSSQESQPQHF.

The chain recombines TRBV18 with TRBJ1-1, with TRBD1 matching 7 bases. The germline V gene encodes CDR1 KGHSH and CDR2 LQKENI. The length of the CDR3 is 15 residues. The V segment lost 2 bases and the J segment 4 bases; nucleotides outside the gene matches: 7. For the CDR3, the DNA is TGTGCCAGCTCACCAGACAGGGCTGGTGGCACTGAAGCTTTCTTT. It translates to CASSPDRAGGTEAFF. Full variable domain (outside the CDR3, taken from reference TRBV18 and TRBJ1-1): NAGVMQNPRHLVRRRGQEARLRCSPMKGHSHVYWYRQLPEEGLKFMVYLQKENIIDESGMPKERFSAEFPKEGPSILRIQQVVRGDSAAYFCASSPDRAGGTEAFFGQGTRLTVV.

V gene TRBV30 combines with J gene TRBJ1-2, with D perhaps TRBD1 (5 bases). The germline CDR1 and CDR2 sequences are GTSNPN and SVGIG (reference sequence). The CDR3 sequence is 14 residues long. The V end lost 4 bases, the J end lost 4 bases, and 16 bases lay between the germline ends. Here the CDR3 reads CAWIEGNFLYGYTF. The CDR3 DNA reads as TGTGCCTGGATCGAGGGGAATTTCCTCTATGGCTACACCTTC.

The chain joins TRBV29-1 to TRBJ2-3, with a possible D match to TRBD2 (7 bases). Germline values: CDR1 SQVTM, CDR2 ANQGSEA. This CDR3 spans 16 amino acids. Between the trimmed V and J ends, which lost 5 bases and 5 bases, there was a span of 23 bases. The CDR3: CSVPMMGGGSVDTQYF. The CDR3 nucleotides are TGCAGCGTTCCTATGATGGGCGGGGGCAGTGTAGATACGCAGTATTTT.

This clonotype has only one observation. The chain carries TRBV29-1 and TRBJ2-7, with TRBD1 as a possible D gene (5 bases). Germline loops: CDR1 SQVTM, CDR2 ANQGSEA. This CDR3 has 12 amino acids. V shed 7 bases and J shed 5 bases, with 15 bases lying between them. CDR3 region: CSAAGSNNEQYF. The CDR3 DNA sequence: TGCAGCGCCGCAGGGTCAAACAACGAGCAGTACTTC.

The chain couples TRBV9 to TRBJ2-5; D is perhaps TRBD2 (5 bases). The V and J ends lost 0 bases and 4 bases respectively, with 13 bases between them. The CDR3 is made up of 15 amino acids. Looked up from germline, CDR1 is SGDLS and CDR2 is YYNGEE. The CDR3 DNA reads TGTGCCAGCAGCGTAGGGGCTGCGGGCGGAGAGACCCAGTACTTC. Protein product: CASSVGAAGGETQYF.

This chain connects TRBV30 to TRBJ1-1; D is possibly TRBD1 (6 bases). CDR1 and CDR2 from the germline V gene are GTSNPN and SVGIG (reference sequence). The CDR3 has 14 residues. The germline V and J ends were trimmed by 2 bases and 1 base, with 11 bases remaining between them. This CDR3 reads CAWSMGQANTEAFF. As DNA, the CDR3 is TGTGCCTGGAGTATGGGACAAGCGAACACTGAAGCTTTCTTT.

This chain joins TRBV6-5 and TRBJ1-5; 7 bases are a match to TRBD1. The CDR3 totals 13 residues. V was pared by 6 bases and J by 7 bases, with 6 bases of the junction left unmatched. The V gene's germline CDR1 is MNHEY and CDR2 SVGAGI. The CDR3, as DNA: TGTGCCAGCAGGCGACAGGGTGGCCAGCCCCAGCATTTT. Translated, it gives CASRRQGGQPQHF.